Below are 11 T cell receptor beta chains sequenced from a single sample in a study of shared clonotypes between healthy human individuals (TCRdb year 2020). Receptor libraries were prepared by the immunoSEQ multiplex PCR assay. This immuneACCESS table, as held by TCRdb, lists in-frame sequences with V and J called but not all clones. Of the missing ones, under half trace to an unresolved V gene in checked studies; the others have no known cause. A total of around 530,000 clones appear in this sample, around 77% of them only once. 9.5% to 15% of the sample goes to the ten largest clones. Input material: PBMCs. The receptors come from a woman between 40 and 50 years old in good health. Some clones in this sample may be carry-over from other donors' samples.

The rearrangement uses TRBV28 and TRBJ2-1, with D possibly TRBD2 on 6 matching bases. The germline CDR1 and CDR2 sequences are MDHEN and SYDVKM. The CDR3 covers 15 residues. Trimming removed 3 bases from V and 2 bases from J, with 11 bases in between. CDR3 DNA sequence: TGTGCCAGCAGTTTCTTTGGCGGGACCTACAATGAGCAGTTCTTC. Translating gives CASSFFGGTYNEQFF.

CDR3 amino acids: CASRANDRGFQYF. The CDR3 DNA reads TGTGCCAGCAGGGCTAACGACAGGGGGTTTCAGTACTTC. V and J are TRBV28 and TRBJ2-7; 9 nucleotides align to TRBD1. This CDR3 comprises 13 residues. Germline CDR1 is MDHEN and CDR2 is SYDVKM. V shed 6 bases, J shed 10 bases, and the junction held 10 bases outside the gene matches. Using reference TRBV28 and TRBJ2-7 for the parts outside the CDR3, the full variable domain is DVKVTQSSRYLVKRTGEKVFLECVQDMDHENMFWYRQDPGLGLRLIYFSYDVKMKEKGDIPEGYSVSREKKERFSLILESASTNQTSMYLCASRANDRGFQYFGPGTRLTVT.

The chain combines TRBV5-1 with TRBJ2-7, with 9 bases lining up with TRBD1. The CDR3 consists of 15 residues. V gave up 1 base and J gave up 1 base; unmatched junction bases: 3. Germline-derived CDR1 and CDR2 are SGHRS and YFSETQ. CDR3 amino acids: CASSLLGTGSYEQYF. CDR3 DNA: TGCGCCAGCAGCTTGTTAGGGACAGGGTCCTACGAGCAGTACTTC.

This clone was picked up one time. At one end the junction does not follow the germline gene, possibly because of a read error. The chain employs TRBV7-9 and TRBJ2-1; 8 bases agree with TRBD2. The CDR3 consists of 15 residues. CDR1 and CDR2 from the germline V gene are SEHNR and FQNEAQ (reference sequence). The CDR3 spells CAGSLSGTRSHEQFF. DNA of the CDR3: TGTGCCGGCAGCTTAAGTGGGACTAGATCCCATGAGCAGTTCTTC.

V and J are TRBV28 and TRBJ2-5; weak D call: TRBD1 (6 bases). CDR1 and CDR2 from the germline V gene are MDHEN and SYDVKM. CDR3 length equals 18 residues. The ends were cut back, 2 bases at V and 2 bases at J, with 21 bases in the middle. The CDR3 loop is CASSLPAGAGVGQETQYF. The CDR3 DNA sequence: TGTGCCAGCAGTTTACCCGCCGGGGCAGGGGTAGGGCAAGAGACCCAGTACTTC.

The V gene is TRBV7-3, the J gene TRBJ2-3; maybe TRBD2 (5 bases). The germline V gene has CDR1 SGHTA and CDR2 FQGTGA. Trimming removed 5 bases at V and 0 bases at J, with 12 bases between. The CDR3 covers 15 residues. The CDR3 spells CASSISGTSTDTQYF. The CDR3 bases are TGTGCCAGCAGCATCAGCGGAACTAGCACAGATACGCAGTATTTT.

V gene TRBV11-2 combines with J gene TRBJ2-1; 7 positions match TRBD2. The CDR3 has 13 residues. Germline V CDR1 and CDR2: SGHAT, FQNNGV. V trimming: 5 bases; J trimming: 6 bases; junction bases outside the gene matches: 4. The CDR3 sequence is CASSLGLTNEQFF. CDR3 DNA sequence: TGTGCCAGCAGCCTGGGACTAACCAATGAGCAGTTCTTC. Supplemented by reference TRBV11-2 and TRBJ2-1, the full variable domain reads EAGVAQSPRYKIIEKRQSVAFWCNPISGHATLYWYQQILGQGPKLLIQFQNNGVVDDSQLPKDRFSAERLKGVDSTLKIQPAKLEDSAVYLCASSLGLTNEQFFGPGTRLTVL.

The chain carries TRBV4-3 and TRBJ2-3; a weak D match, TRBD2 (5 bases). The CDR3 spans 17 residues. The V end lost 0 bases, the J end lost 3 bases, and 16 bases lay between the germline ends. Germline V lookup: CDR1 LGHNA, CDR2 YSLEER. Here the CDR3 reads CASSQDLGRGLTDTQYF. As DNA, the CDR3 is TGCGCCAGCAGCCAAGATCTCGGTCGCGGGTTAACAGATACGCAGTATTTT.

The chain links TRBV30 to TRBJ1-4; D uncertain. V shed 0 bases and J shed 4 bases, with 15 bases lying between them. CDR3 length equals 16 residues. CDR1 and CDR2 from the germline V gene are GTSNPN and SVGIG (reference sequence). This CDR3 reads CAWSVQLTAVNEKLFF. In DNA, the CDR3 is TGTGCCTGGAGTGTACAGTTGACGGCAGTTAATGAAAAACTGTTTTTT.

The chain uses TRBV5-4 and TRBJ2-1; possibly TRBD1 for D (6 bases). This CDR3 has 14 amino acids. Germline loops: CDR1 SGHNT, CDR2 YYREEE (reference sequence). V shed 4 bases and J shed 6 bases, with 14 bases lying between them. The chain's CDR3 is CASSATQGPNEQFF. In DNA, the CDR3 is TGTGCCAGCAGCGCCACACAGGGTCCCAATGAGCAGTTCTTC.

The gene calls are TRBV28 and TRBJ2-3, with 9 positions matching TRBD2. CDR3 length equals 17 residues. Looked up from germline, CDR1 is MDHEN and CDR2 is SYDVKM. V was clipped by 6 bases and J by 3 bases; unmatched bases: 13. The CDR3 DNA reads TGTGCCAGCAGACGCGGTCGTAGCGGGAGTCGGACAGATACGCAGTATTTT. It yields the protein CASRRGRSGSRTDTQYF.